The 23 T cell receptor beta chains reported below all come from one sample, sequenced in a study of cytomegalovirus exposure and HLA in healthy donors. Primers included in the PCR were 60 Vbeta and 13 Jbeta primers. Libraries were prepared by immunoSEQ multiplex PCR; TCRdb keeps only in-frame clonotypes and omits some of them. In the table there are approximately 89,000 clones, more than 55% of which are singletons. The specimen sequenced was PBMCs. The receptors derive from a woman aged 25 to 45 in good health and CMV-seropositive.

This clone was counted a single time. The chain recombines TRBV5-1 with TRBJ2-6; D possibly corresponds to TRBD1 (5 bases). V lost 3 bases to trimming and J lost 1 base, with 8 bases between them. Germline V gene lookup returns CDR1 SGHRS and CDR2 YFSETQ. This CDR3 has 15 amino acids. CDR3: CASSSQGSGANVLTF. As DNA, the CDR3 is TGCGCCAGCAGCTCCCAGGGATCTGGGGCCAACGTCCTGACTTTC.

The chain links TRBV7-2 to TRBJ2-3; 13 nucleotides line up with TRBD2. The CDR3 spans 16 residues. CDR1 is SGHTA, CDR2 FQGNSA, per germline. With V trimmed by 5 bases and J by 4 bases, 6 bases remained unmatched. The CDR3 DNA is TGTGCCAGCAGCATGAGACTAGCGGGGGGCCCAGATACGCAGTATTTT. Translating gives CASSMRLAGGPDTQYF.

CDR3 sequence reads: CASSLAPLSGGGDTQYF. Written as DNA, the CDR3 is TGCGCCAGCAGCTTGGCCCCCCTTAGCGGGGGTGGTGATACGCAGTATTTT. The V gene is TRBV5-1, the J gene TRBJ2-3; the match to TRBD2 covers 9 bases. Germline CDR1 reads SGHRS; CDR2 reads YFSETQ. CDR3 length equals 17 residues. V dropped 0 bases and J dropped 6; count of bases not matched to a gene: 11.

V and J are TRBV7-9 and TRBJ2-5; D uncertain. The J call may be wrong; the DNA end is better matched by TRBJ2-7. Germline V CDR1 and CDR2: SEHNR, FQNEAQ (reference sequence). The CDR3 is made up of 12 amino acids. DNA for the CDR3: TGTGCCAGCAGCTCGACACTGGGCGAGCAGTACTTC. Translated, it gives CASSSTLGEQYF.

This chain uses TRBV2 with TRBJ1-2; 10 bases agree with TRBD1. With V trimmed by 9 bases and J by 4 bases, 11 bases remained unmatched. CDR1 is SNHLY and CDR2 is FYNNEI in the germline V gene. This CDR3 comprises 15 residues. The CDR3 protein is CAREIPGQGLYGYTF. CDR3 coding DNA: TGTGCCAGGGAGATACCGGGACAGGGGCTCTATGGCTACACCTTC.

This clone is a singleton in its sample. The chain has TRBV7-9 and TRBJ2-7; TRBD2 matches 10 bases. Germline-derived CDR1 and CDR2 are SEHNR and FQNEAQ (reference sequence). V dropped 0 bases and J dropped 3; count of bases not matched to a gene: 5. CDR3 length: 16 residues. This chain's CDR3 is CASSLALTSGDYEQYF. In DNA, the CDR3 is TGTGCCAGCAGCTTAGCGCTAACTAGCGGGGACTACGAGCAGTACTTC.

The chain recombines TRBV6-5 with TRBJ2-1; no definite D call. CDR3 length equals 16 residues. Germline CDR1 reads MNHEY; CDR2 reads SVGAGI. V lost 2 bases and J 2 bases, leaving 13 bases between the germline ends. The chain's CDR3 is CASSYDGPPAYNEQFF. CDR3 nucleotides: TGTGCCAGCAGTTACGATGGGCCCCCGGCCTACAATGAGCAGTTCTTC.

This clone appeared once. The chain links TRBV4-2 to TRBJ2-7; TRBD1 matches 9 bases. The CDR3 consists of 14 residues. Trimming cost V 8 bases and J 6 bases; bases outside gene matches: 11. Germline V gene sequence: CDR1 LGHNA, CDR2 YNFKEQ. The CDR3 DNA sequence: TGTGCCAGCGGGGCCGGGACAGGGATTGGCGAGCAGTACTTC. Its protein product is CASGAGTGIGEQYF.

This clone was seen only a few times. CDR3 sequence reads: CASSLGYQGVVSGANVLTF. The CDR3 DNA follows: TGTGCCAGCAGCCTAGGGTACCAGGGCGTAGTCTCTGGGGCCAACGTCCTGACTTTC. The chain has TRBV7-9 and TRBJ2-6, with D perhaps TRBD1 (5 bases). This CDR3 region has 19 residues. Germline V gene data show CDR1 as SEHNR and CDR2 as FQNEAQ (reference sequence). V was pared by 5 bases and J by 0 bases, with 20 bases between.

The chain has TRBV7-6 and TRBJ2-3; a weak D match, TRBD1 (5 bases). Germline lookup yields CDR1 SGHVS and CDR2 FNYEAQ. Trimming shortened V by 4 bases and J by 2 bases, and 10 bases separated the two germline ends. This CDR3 spans 14 amino acids. The CDR3 region is CASSWGRDTDTQYF. Here the CDR3 DNA reads TGTGCCAGCAGCTGGGGCAGGGACACAGATACGCAGTATTTT.

CDR3 sequence: CASSHRGVITDTQYF. CDR3 coding DNA: TGTGCCAGCAGTCATCGAGGTGTTATTACAGATACGCAGTATTTT. V and J are TRBV6-6 and TRBJ2-3; D not resolved. Germline assignment: CDR1 MNHNY and CDR2 SVGAGI (reference sequence). Trimming took off 5 bases at V and 3 bases at J, with 15 bases between the two ends. This CDR3 has 15 amino acids.

V is TRBV6-5 and J is TRBJ2-2; D might be TRBD1 (5 bases). Trimming left V 0 bases short and J 6 bases short, with 14 bases between. The germline V gene has CDR1 MNHEY and CDR2 SVGAGI. This CDR3 is built from 16 residues. CDR3 loop: CASSYSIPGAAGELFF. CDR3 nucleotide sequence: TGTGCCAGCAGTTACTCGATTCCTGGGGCGGCCGGGGAGCTGTTTTTT.

The chain links TRBV30 to TRBJ2-7, with 8 nucleotides matching TRBD2. Per germline, CDR1 GTSNPN and CDR2 SVGIG (reference sequence). The CDR3 consists of 14 residues. V was pared by 8 bases and J by 2 bases, with 11 bases of the junction left unmatched. In nucleotides, the CDR3 is TGTGCCCTGCACCCTAAGCGGGGGCCCTACGAGCAGTACTTC. This sequence encodes CALHPKRGPYEQYF.

V gene TRBV2 combines with J gene TRBJ2-1; D ambiguous. Per germline, CDR1 SNHLY and CDR2 FYNNEI. CDR3 length: 13 residues. Trimming removed 3 bases at V and 7 bases at J, with 10 bases between. In DNA form, the CDR3 reads TGTGCCAGCAGTGACCTACTGATAAATGAGCAGTTCTTC. This translates into CASSDLLINEQFF.

The chain employs TRBV15 and TRBJ2-7; TRBD1 is a possible D gene (6 bases). Germline CDR1 and CDR2: LNHNV and YYDKDF (reference sequence). This CDR3 comprises 17 residues. The germline V and J ends were trimmed by 0 bases and 0 bases, with 15 bases remaining between them. DNA of the CDR3: TGTGCCACCAGCAGAGATCTCCAGGGGATCAGCTCCTACGAGCAGTACTTC. It yields the protein CATSRDLQGISSYEQYF. Full variable domain (rest looked up from reference TRBV15 and TRBJ2-7): DAMVIQNPRYQVTQFGKPVTLSCSQTLNHNVMYWYQQKSSQAPKLLFHYYDKDFNNEADTPDNFQSRRPNTSFCFLDIRSPGLGDTAMYLCATSRDLQGISSYEQYFGPGTRLTVT.

The chain links TRBV5-5 to TRBJ2-7, with 7 positions matching TRBD2. The CDR3 is 14 residues long. Germline loops: CDR1 SGHKS, CDR2 YYEKEE (reference sequence). V shed 0 bases, J shed 0 bases, and the junction held 0 bases outside the gene matches. This CDR3 is CASSLGGGSYEQYF. The CDR3 nucleotides are TGTGCCAGCAGCTTGGGGGGGGGCTCCTACGAGCAGTACTTC.

V usage is TRBV6-5 and J usage is TRBJ1-1; D might be TRBD1 (5 bases). V lost 6 bases and J 0 bases, leaving 11 bases between the germline ends. The CDR3 consists of 14 residues. CDR1 and CDR2 (germline): MNHEY, SVGAGI. DNA for the CDR3: TGTGCCAGCAGCCCGGACAACGTGAACACTGAAGCTTTCTTT. Protein: CASSPDNVNTEAFF.

The chain uses TRBV5-4 and TRBJ2-5; tentatively, D is TRBD2 (7 bases). V dropped 4 bases and J dropped 1 base, with 11 bases sitting between them. This CDR3 contains 14 residues. From germline, CDR1 is SGHNT and CDR2 YYREEE (reference sequence). The CDR3 region has the DNA TGTGCCAGCAGCACGGGGGGCATCCAAGAGACCCAGTACTTC. Residues: CASSTGGIQETQYF.

The V and J genes are TRBV30 and TRBJ1-2; TRBD1 matches 10 bases. The CDR3 spans 14 residues. Germline CDR1 is GTSNPN and CDR2 is SVGIG (reference sequence). Trimming cost V 3 bases and J 8 bases; bases outside gene matches: 9. DNA of the CDR3: TGTGCCTGGAGCCGGGACAGGGGAGGTTGGGGCTACACCTTC. It is translated as CAWSRDRGGWGYTF.

For the CDR3, the DNA is TGTGCCAGCAGCTTACCTCTGAACACTGAAGCTTTCTTT. Its protein product is CASSLPLNTEAFF. The chain employs TRBV7-9 and TRBJ1-1; D is undetermined. V dropped 2 bases and J dropped 0 bases, with 4 bases sitting between them. There are 13 residues in the CDR3. Germline V gene lookup returns CDR1 SEHNR and CDR2 FQNEAQ (reference sequence). Variable domain in full (rest from reference TRBV7-9 and TRBJ1-1): DTGVSQNPRHKITKRGQNVTFRCDPISEHNRLYWYRQTLGQGPEFLTYFQNEAQLEKSRLLSDRFSAERPKGSFSTLEIQRTEQGDSAMYLCASSLPLNTEAFFGQGTRLTVV.

This chain uses TRBV19 with TRBJ1-6, with TRBD1 as a possible D gene (5 bases). In germline, CDR1 is LNHDA, CDR2 SQIVND (reference sequence). The CDR3 sequence is 14 residues long. The V end lost 4 bases, the J end lost 7 bases, and 11 bases lay between the germline ends. The CDR3 DNA reads TGTGCCAGTAGTAAACAGGCGGACAATTCACCCCTCCACTTT. Its protein is CASSKQADNSPLHF.

Comments on this clone: The junction departs from the called germline gene at one end, perhaps through a read error. The chain has TRBV7-9 and TRBJ2-5; D gene uncertain. Germline V CDR1 and CDR2: SEHNR, FQNEAQ (reference sequence). The CDR3 length is 12 residues. CDR3: CSSSSPIETQYF. In nucleotides, the CDR3 is TGTTCCAGCAGCTCCCCAATAGAGACCCAGTACTTC.

This clone was recorded a few times. V and J are TRBV2 and TRBJ2-2; 10 bases map to TRBD2. Trimming removed 7 bases from V and 6 bases from J; junction bases left unmatched: 5. There are 14 residues in the CDR3. CDR1 and CDR2 (germline): SNHLY, FYNNEI. CDR3 sequence reads: CASKLLAGPGELFF. DNA of the CDR3: TGTGCCAGCAAGTTACTAGCGGGGCCCGGGGAGCTGTTTTTT.